The 30 T cell receptor beta chains given below trace back to one sample, sequenced in a study of blood T cell repertoires in COVID-19. Profiling relied on immunoSEQ multiplex PCR, and the TCRdb table lists in-frame clones only, not all of them. Found here are about 68,000 clones, around nine tenths of them singletons; the top ten hold roughly 3.6%. The sequenced material came from peripheral blood. Receptors were obtained from a woman in her 50s with COVID-19, enrolled during active disease.

The chain recombines TRBV4-1 with TRBJ1-2; 7 bases align to TRBD1. Germline V gene lookup returns CDR1 MGHRA and CDR2 YSYEKL. Trimming at V came to 7 bases and at J to 2 bases, leaving 10 bases not matched to a gene. This CDR3 has 15 residues. CDR3 in DNA: TGCGCCAGCACCCTACGACAGGGACAGAACTATGGCTACACCTTC. Protein product: CASTLRQGQNYGYTF.

This clone was observed once. The chain carries TRBV15 and TRBJ2-7, with 9 positions matching TRBD1. CDR3 length equals 13 residues. The ends lost 5 bases at V and 6 bases at J; junction bases unmatched: 5. The V gene's germline CDR1 is LNHNV and CDR2 YYDKDF (reference sequence). The CDR3 spells CATSRDREGEQYF. The CDR3 DNA is TGTGCCACCAGCCGGGACAGGGAGGGCGAGCAGTACTTC.

Points on this clone: This same CDR3 is encoded by further DNA sequences in the sample. The genes are TRBV15 and TRBJ1-6; weak D call: TRBD1 (5 bases). Trimming cost V 0 bases and J 10 bases, with 7 bases left between them. CDR3 size: 13 residues. Germline CDR1 LNHNV, CDR2 YYDKDF (reference sequence). The CDR3 DNA reads as TGTGCCACCAGCAGAGAGGGGGGGTCACCCCTCCACTTT. It encodes CATSREGGSPLHF.

CDR3: CASSLRDSSYEQYF. The DNA of the CDR3 is TGTGCCAGCAGCCTCCGGGACAGCTCCTACGAGCAGTACTTC. The V call is TRBV4-2, the J call TRBJ2-7, with TRBD1 identical over 7 bases. J gave up 0 bases and V 4 bases, and 3 bases lay outside the gene matches. The CDR3 consists of 14 residues. The germline CDR1 and CDR2 sequences are LGHNA and YNFKEQ.

With regard to this clone: The sample has other DNA sequences that encode this CDR3 too. The chain uses TRBV20-1 and TRBJ1-3, with a weak D call TRBD1 (6 bases). The germline gives CDR1 DFQATT, CDR2 SNEGSKA (reference sequence). The CDR3 extends over 11 amino acids. V lost 6 bases, J lost 7 bases, and 10 bases lay in between. As DNA, the CDR3 is TGCAGTGCCGGGGGGGGCAACACCATATATTTT. It specifies CSAGGGNTIYF.

The genes are TRBV6-5 and TRBJ2-7; D gene unclear. Germline CDR1 reads MNHEY; CDR2 reads SVGAGI. The CDR3 length is 11 residues. Trimming removed 6 bases from V and 3 bases from J, with 6 bases in between. The CDR3 DNA sequence: TGTGCCAGCAGGCTGCGCTACGAGCAGTACTTC. It specifies CASRLRYEQYF.

The V call is TRBV4-1, the J call TRBJ2-1; 8 positions agree with TRBD1. The CDR3 length is 14 residues. J was trimmed by 6 bases and V by 6 bases; bases with no gene match: 7. CDR1 MGHRA and CDR2 YSYEKL come from the germline V gene. The CDR3 sequence is CASRKTGAGNEQFF. CDR3 in DNA: TGCGCCAGCAGAAAGACAGGGGCGGGCAATGAGCAGTTCTTC.

The gene calls are TRBV20-1 and TRBJ1-4; D unclear. The CDR3 extends over 13 amino acids. CDR1 and CDR2 from the germline V gene are DFQATT and SNEGSKA (reference sequence). The V end was cut by 3 bases, the J end by 5 bases, with 10 bases between. The CDR3 here is CSASNSYNEKLFF. CDR3 in DNA: TGCAGTGCTAGTAACAGCTACAATGAAAAACTGTTTTTT.

The V gene is TRBV4-3, the J gene TRBJ2-3; 7 bases map to TRBD2. Trimming removed 0 bases from V and 4 bases from J; junction bases left unmatched: 7. The CDR3 runs to 16 residues. The germline V gene encodes CDR1 LGHNA and CDR2 YSLEER. In DNA form, the CDR3 reads TGCGCCAGCAGCCAAGACCGGTGGGACTATGCAGATACGCAGTATTTT. Translating it yields CASSQDRWDYADTQYF.

The chain recombines TRBV19 with TRBJ1-5; a weak D match, TRBD1 (5 bases). The CDR3 contains 15 residues. In germline, CDR1 is LNHDA, CDR2 SQIVND (reference sequence). V was cut by 4 bases and J by 0 bases, with 10 bases left in between. CDR3: CASSTGKNSNQPQHF. The DNA for the CDR3 is TGTGCCAGTAGTACAGGGAAAAATAGCAATCAGCCCCAGCATTTT. Complete variable domain (other parts from reference TRBV19 and TRBJ1-5): DGGITQSPKYLFRKEGQNVTLSCEQNLNHDAMYWYRQDPGQGLRLIYYSQIVNDFQKGDIAEGYSVSREKKESFPLTVTSAQKNPTAFYLCASSTGKNSNQPQHFGDGTRLSIL.

A single count supports this clone. The chain combines TRBV6-5 with TRBJ2-1; 10 bases agree with TRBD2. The length of the CDR3 is 14 residues. Trimming cost V 2 bases and J 10 bases; bases outside gene matches: 5. Germline lookup yields CDR1 MNHEY and CDR2 SVGAGI. In DNA form, the CDR3 reads TGTGCCAGCAGTTACGGACTAGCGGCACGAGAGCAGTTCTTC. Translated, it gives CASSYGLAAREQFF.

This sequence joins TRBV6-1 and TRBJ2-7, with TRBD2 matching 10 bases. Germline loops: CDR1 MNHNS, CDR2 SASEGT. This CDR3 contains 15 residues. Trimming cost V 3 bases and J 6 bases; bases outside gene matches: 8. The CDR3 loop is CASSDRSSGRSEQYF. Written as DNA, the CDR3 is TGTGCCAGCAGTGATAGGTCTAGCGGGAGAAGCGAGCAGTACTTC.

This sequence joins TRBV7-9 and TRBJ2-7; D is unresolved. The CDR3 contains 12 residues. Germline V CDR1 and CDR2: SEHNR, FQNEAQ (reference sequence). V shed 6 bases and J shed 6 bases, with 12 bases lying between them. CDR3 amino acids: CASSYPSREQYF. CDR3 DNA sequence: TGTGCCAGCAGTTACCCTAGTCGCGAGCAGTACTTC.

This chain joins TRBV6-4 and TRBJ2-7; a possible D gene is TRBD2 (6 bases). V was shortened by 4 bases and J by 6 bases, with 19 bases between the two germline ends. Germline loops: CDR1 MRHNA, CDR2 SNTAGT. The CDR3 spans 15 residues. CDR3 in DNA: TGTGCCAGCAGTGGGGGGGAATCCGGGCTCACCGAGCAGTACTTC. It is translated as CASSGGESGLTEQYF.

The V call is TRBV6-2 or TRBV6-3, the J call TRBJ1-2; TRBD1 might be the D (6 bases). CDR1 and CDR2 (germline): MNHEY, SVGEGT. V lost 2 bases, J lost 4 bases, and 14 bases lay in between. There are 15 residues in the CDR3. The CDR3 protein is CASSYARGLGYGYTF. CDR3 sequence (DNA): TGTGCCAGCAGTTACGCCAGGGGCCTGGGCTATGGCTACACCTTC.

In this sample, this clone turned up once. The chain recombines TRBV10-3 with TRBJ2-2, with D possibly matching TRBD2 (6 bases). The CDR3 covers 16 residues. Germline V gene lookup returns CDR1 ENHRY and CDR2 SYGVKD. V was shortened by 0 bases and J by 1 base, with 9 bases between the two germline ends. This chain's CDR3 is CAISESLAVNTGELFF. The CDR3 nucleotides read TGTGCCATCAGTGAGTCGTTAGCGGTGAACACCGGGGAGCTGTTTTTT.

The chain couples TRBV6-1 to TRBJ2-5, with TRBD2 matching 12 bases. Germline values: CDR1 MNHNS, CDR2 SASEGT. V was clipped by 4 bases and J by 2 bases; unmatched bases: 5. The CDR3 contains 16 residues. CDR3: CASSVASGRGQETQYF. As DNA, the CDR3 is TGTGCCAGCAGTGTGGCTAGCGGGAGGGGACAAGAGACCCAGTACTTC.

The gene calls are TRBV6-5 and TRBJ1-2; a possible D gene is TRBD1 (6 bases). V was trimmed by 7 bases and J by 4 bases, leaving 13 bases between them. The CDR3 is made up of 13 amino acids. Germline CDR1 and CDR2: MNHEY and SVGAGI. The CDR3 DNA is TGTGCCAGCACCACGGACAGACTCTATGGCTACACCTTC. Its protein product is CASTTDRLYGYTF.

The J gene is TRBJ2-3, the V gene TRBV4-1; D is ambiguous. The V gene's germline CDR1 is MGHRA and CDR2 YSYEKL. The CDR3 has 13 residues. The V and J ends lost 1 base and 5 bases respectively, with 7 bases between them. The CDR3 is CASSQVTLDTQYF. The CDR3 DNA is TGCGCCAGCAGCCAAGTAACTCTAGATACGCAGTATTTT.

The rearrangement links TRBV28 to TRBJ2-1, with a weak D call TRBD2 (6 bases). Germline V lookup: CDR1 MDHEN, CDR2 SYDVKM. V lost 6 bases and J lost 2, with 14 bases in between. The CDR3 runs 15 residues. This chain's CDR3 is CASSPSGLAYNEQFF. The CDR3 nucleotides are TGTGCCAGCAGCCCAAGCGGGTTAGCCTACAATGAGCAGTTCTTC.

The chain is built from TRBV6-5 and TRBJ2-7; D gene uncertain. The length of the CDR3 is 15 residues. Germline loops: CDR1 MNHEY, CDR2 SVGAGI. Between the trimmed V and J ends, which lost 2 bases and 2 bases, there was a span of 13 bases. The CDR3 is CASSYMPVGPYEQYF. In DNA, the CDR3 is TGTGCCAGCAGTTACATGCCGGTGGGCCCCTACGAGCAGTACTTC.

The rearrangement links TRBV11-2 to TRBJ2-7, with D perhaps matching TRBD1 (5 bases). CDR3 size: 14 residues. V lost 4 bases, J lost 5 bases, and 15 bases lay in between. Germline V lookup: CDR1 SGHAT, CDR2 FQNNGV. The CDR3 DNA reads TGTGCCAGCAGCTCGACAAGGGGAAGTCACGAGCAGTACTTC. Translating gives CASSSTRGSHEQYF.

CDR3 DNA sequence: TGTGCCAGCAGCGTACCGGCAGCGAGGGTTCGTAATTCACCCCTCCACTTT. Amino acids: CASSVPAARVRNSPLHF. V and J are TRBV9 and TRBJ1-6; no reliable D call. Germline CDR1 reads SGDLS; CDR2 reads YYNGEE. Between the trimmed V and J ends, which lost 1 base and 6 bases, there was a span of 17 bases. The CDR3 has 17 residues.

This chain links TRBV19 with TRBJ2-5; TRBD1 matches 9 bases. V was clipped by 10 bases and J by 1 base; unmatched bases: 10. The CDR3 consists of 15 residues. In germline, CDR1 is LNHDA, CDR2 SQIVND (reference sequence). The CDR3 reads CATQGQGTSQETQYF. CDR3 bases: TGTGCCACCCAGGGACAGGGAACCTCCCAAGAGACCCAGTACTTC.

This clone was seen once. The V and J genes are TRBV18 and TRBJ2-3; TRBD1 is a possible D gene (5 bases). Germline loops: CDR1 KGHSH, CDR2 LQKENI. CDR3 length equals 15 residues. With 5 bases removed from V and 4 bases from J, the gap between germline ends came to 16 bases. The CDR3: CASSLWGSHPDTQYF. CDR3 sequence (DNA): TGTGCCAGCTCATTATGGGGCTCCCATCCAGATACGCAGTATTTT.

This clone was observed a handful of times. V usage is TRBV5-4 and J usage is TRBJ2-2, with D possibly matching TRBD2 (5 bases). The germline CDR1 and CDR2 sequences are SGHNT and YYREEE (reference sequence). CDR3 length: 15 residues. Trimming removed 1 base from V and 5 bases from J, with 12 bases in between. CDR3 residues: CASSLPLAGTGELFF. As DNA, the CDR3 is TGTGCCAGCAGCTTGCCTCTAGCTGGGACCGGGGAGCTGTTTTTT.

The rearrangement links TRBV29-1 to TRBJ2-7, with a possible D match to TRBD2 (6 bases). The CDR3 contains 12 residues. From germline, CDR1 is SQVTM and CDR2 ANQGSEA. Trimming left V 7 bases short and J 4 bases short, with 14 bases between. The CDR3 sequence: CSGRDQRYEQYF. The CDR3 DNA follows: TGCAGCGGGAGGGATCAAAGATACGAGCAGTACTTC.

The rearrangement links TRBV4-1 to TRBJ2-1, with 7 bases lining up with TRBD1. V lost 4 bases to trimming and J lost 2 bases; unmatched junction nucleotides: 5. Looked up from germline, CDR1 is MGHRA and CDR2 is YSYEKL. This CDR3 has 15 amino acids. CDR3: CASSRRTGTYNEQFF. The CDR3 DNA is TGCGCCAGCAGCCGAAGGACAGGTACCTACAATGAGCAGTTCTTC.

The chain is built from TRBV19 and TRBJ1-5; D is possibly TRBD1 (5 bases). V was cut by 8 bases and J by 6 bases, with 17 bases left in between. Germline V gene data show CDR1 as LNHDA and CDR2 as SQIVND (reference sequence). This CDR3 is built from 14 residues. The CDR3 DNA is TGTGCCAGTTCCTTAGGTGGGAGGGGTCAGCCCCAGCATTTT. Its translation: CASSLGGRGQPQHF.

This clone turned up a few times. This chain joins TRBV6-2 or TRBV6-3 and TRBJ1-1; unclear D gene. The CDR3 totals 14 residues. V was shortened by 0 bases and J by 0 bases, with 5 bases between the two germline ends. CDR1 is MNHEY and CDR2 is SVGEGT in the germline V gene. The CDR3 nucleotides are TGTGCCAGCAGTTACTCGGCAGTGAACACTGAAGCTTTCTTT. The encoded protein is CASSYSAVNTEAFF.